Listed below are T cell receptor beta chains from one sample, sequenced in a study of blood T cell repertoires in COVID-19. Assay: immunoSEQ multiplex PCR; the TCRdb copy retains only in-frame clones and omits some. The sample lists about 280,000 clones; 88% were seen once. The sample comprised peripheral blood. The receptors come from a young man with active or convalescent COVID-19. The CDR3 runs from the conserved cysteine through the conserved F or W. D genes are given only for firm matches. Not all rows give a size; the values are once, few, many and, for expanded clones, a class.

v_gene	j_gene	d_gene	abundance	CDR3aa	CDR3nt
TRBV5-1	TRBJ1-2	TRBD1	-	CASSLYQGAEVRYGYTF	TGCGCCAGCAGCTTGTACCAGGGGGCGGAGGTTAGGTATGGCTACACCTTC
TRBV6-5	TRBJ1-2	-	once	CASSIVAGYGYTF	TGTGCCAGCAGCATCGTCGCAGGCTATGGCTACACCTTC
TRBV27	TRBJ2-4	-	few	CASSLKGALYIQYF	TGTGCCAGCAGTTTAAAAGGGGCGCTTTACATTCAGTACTTC
TRBV19	TRBJ1-5	TRBD1	-	CASSNRGRLGNQPQHF	TGTGCCAGTAGTAACAGGGGGCGCTTGGGGAATCAGCCCCAGCATTTT
TRBV9	TRBJ1-1	-	-	CASSSRDDEAFF	TGTGCCAGCAGCTCCCGGGATGATGAAGCTTTCTTT
TRBV2	TRBJ1-1	-	-	CASSDSPDSGNTEAFF	TGTGCCAGCAGTGATTCTCCTGATTCCGGGAACACTGAAGCTTTCTTT
TRBV7-6	TRBJ1-1	TRBD1	-	CASSRLPRDREKNTEAFF	TGTGCCAGCAGTCGTTTACCCCGGGACAGGGAAAAAAACACTGAAGCTTTCTTT
TRBV4-1	TRBJ2-1	-	-	CASSQDGVPAGLYNEQFF	TGCGCCAGCAGCCAAGATGGGGTGCCGGCGGGTCTCTACAATGAGCAGTTCTTC
TRBV7-8	TRBJ2-5	-	-	CASSLTRLHHYF	TGTGCCAGCAGCCTGACCCGACTTCATCACTACTTC
TRBV6-2/TRBV6-3	TRBJ1-6	TRBD1	-	CASSYSSTGEHSPLHF	TGTGCCAGCAGTTACTCGTCTACAGGGGAGCATTCACCCCTCCACTTT
TRBV12-3/TRBV12-4	TRBJ2-7	-	-	CASSFGGEQYF	TGTGCCAGCAGTTTCGGTGGCGAGCAGTACTTC
TRBV10-2	TRBJ2-7	TRBD2	-	CASREAGALAGQYF	TGCGCCAGCAGAGAAGCGGGGGCCCTGGCGGGGCAGTACTTC
TRBV5-1	TRBJ1-4	-	-	CASSSQPPDSTNEKLFF	TGCGCCAGCAGCTCACAGCCCCCAGATTCAACTAATGAAAAACTGTTTTTT
TRBV27	TRBJ2-5	TRBD1	-	CASSLGRGPMVTQYF	TGTGCCAGCAGTTTAGGCAGGGGGCCCATGGTGACCCAGTACTTC
TRBV5-1	TRBJ1-2	TRBD1	-	CASSLAGPGGYHGYTF	TGCGCCAGCAGCTTGGCAGGGCCAGGGGGGTACCATGGCTACACCTTC
TRBV7-9	TRBJ1-6	TRBD1	once	CASSLGGQGHSPLHF	TGTGCCAGCAGCTTAGGAGGACAGGGGCACTCACCCCTCCACTTT
TRBV4-2	TRBJ2-2	-	-	CASSQATWNTGELFF	TGTGCCAGCAGCCAGGCGACTTGGAACACCGGGGAGCTGTTTTTT
TRBV10-3	TRBJ2-1	TRBD2	-	CAISLFSGGTSGEQFF	TGTGCCATCAGTTTATTTAGCGGGGGGACCTCGGGTGAGCAGTTCTTC
TRBV6-5	TRBJ1-1	-	-	CASSYSIQGGKSEAFF	TGTGCCAGCAGTTACTCGATTCAGGGTGGGAAATCTGAAGCTTTCTTT
TRBV5-1	TRBJ2-6	TRBD1	-	CASSDFRGPGANVLTF	TGCGCCAGCAGCGATTTCAGGGGGCCTGGGGCCAACGTCCTGACTTTC
TRBV6-1	TRBJ2-1	TRBD2	-	CASSEDTAGVRKQFF	TGTGCCAGCAGTGAAGATACGGCGGGGGTTAGAAAGCAGTTCTTC